The sample holds a few counts of the clone carrying this TCR beta chain. TCR beta cDNA was reverse-transcribed from roughly 0.45 ug of total RNA. The reaction used a constant-region primer and ProtoScript II reverse transcriptase. What produced the TCR beta libraries was three nested multiplex PCR rounds using slightly modified ARM-PCR. Investigators reported that the first two PCR rounds, at approximately 11 cycles each, used TRBV1-TRBV30 forward primers with a C-beta reverse primer. TCRdb ran MiXCR on the multiplex PCR reads and lists one entry per CDR3 protein. Of fewer than 400,000 distinct CDR3 sequences listed, less than 75% are singletons. This record comes from a study of tumor-infiltrating lymphocytes in primary liver carcinoma. Overall study: Tumors measured roughly 4.2 to 10 cm and were stage T1-T3 N0M0.

Germline V gives CDR1 SGHDT, CDR2 YYEEEE. The CDR3 runs 15 residues. Between the trimmed V and J ends, which lost 1 base and 2 bases, there was a span of 10 bases. Germline DNA was extracted alongside blood RNA, which was obtained from unsorted whole blood. This receptor was identified in a man in his forties with primary liver carcinoma and hepatitis B virus infection. The sample taken for sequencing was peripheral blood. The chain carries TRBV5-6 and TRBJ2-1, with D maybe TRBD2 (6 bases). The CDR3: CASSLTGVTYNEQFF. The CDR3, as DNA: TGTGCCAGCAGCTTGACGGGAGTAACCTACAATGAGCAGTTCTTC.